This entry concerns a single T cell receptor beta chain. Two oligonucleotides, mixed equimolar, formed the beta constant-region primer covering TRBC1 and TRBC2. A 12-nucleotide UMI and the SP2 primer were added to the cDNA 3' end by oligonucleotide ligation. TCRdb processed the UMI-ligation and nested PCR reads anew with MiXCR; each CDR3 protein has one entry. The sample holds about 80,000 distinct CDR3 sequences; about 12% are singletons and the top ten take 0.9% to 0.95%. From the second PCR step, alpha and beta chains were amplified apart. Cells stained for CD3, CD4, CD8, CD45RA and CD27 were sorted into four subsets. This CDR3 has 13 amino acids. V lost 4 bases and J lost 6, with 9 bases in between. Germline V gene lookup returns CDR1 SSHAT and CDR2 FNYEAQ (reference sequence). The sample comes from a study of naive and memory T cell subsets.

The clonotype was recovered from a human donor in good health. The chain combines TRBV7-7 with TRBJ2-2; no clear D gene. The sample taken for sequencing was central memory CD4+ T cells from blood. This chain's CDR3 is CASSSTLAGELFF. The CDR3 nucleotides read TGTGCCAGCAGCTCGACTTTGGCCGGGGAGCTGTTTTTT.